The sequence of this T cell receptor beta chain was determined in a study of T cell clones after liver transplantation. Whole-study context: In this trial, immunosuppression withdrawal was attempted within 2 years of liver transplant. At least one year of complete immunosuppression withdrawal without enzymes over twice normal defined tolerance.

TCRdb's copy holds only in-frame clones and misses some; the assay was immunoSEQ multiplex PCR. The data contain tens of thousands of clones, 70% to 90% of them seen just once; the ten biggest clones take up 2.5% to 3%. The germline V and J ends were trimmed by 0 bases and 6 bases, with 3 bases remaining between them. This CDR3 comprises 11 residues. Germline values: CDR1 SGHAT, CDR2 FQNNGV. On this clone: Antigen: not known.

Study-level findings and limits: Low donor cell numbers restricted donor-reactive repertoire measurement in a couple of subjects. In 5 of 8 subjects, circulating graft-donor-reactive CD4 TCRbeta sequences fell significantly after transplant.

This rearrangement joins TRBV11-2 to TRBJ2-7; D gene ambiguous. This receptor was taken from a human patient who received a liver transplant. Some T cells may be provided by the graft donor. The sample in question was CD4+ T cells from blood, obtained at the 22-month timepoint. The CDR3 nucleotides are TGTGCCAGCAGCTTAGATCTCGAGCAGTACTTC. This encodes CASSLDLEQYF.